Following are 8 T cell receptor beta chains from one sample sequenced in a study of sequential checkpoint blockade in melanoma. Here immunoSEQ multiplex PCR was the method, and the copy in TCRdb shows in-frame clones only, minus some. The sample has some 5,100 clones; around 19% are singletons. Treatment noted: randomized to nivolumab then ipilimumab (arm A) or the reverse (arm B). The specimen comprised tumor tissue (inferred from file names), sampled from a patient given nivolumab and ipilimumab in sequence. These receptors were taken from a human donor with melanoma.

This chain joins TRBV18 and TRBJ1-5; D not certain. Per the germline V gene, CDR1 is KGHSH and CDR2 is LQKENI. V lost 2 bases and J lost 7, with 9 bases in between. The CDR3 is 13 amino acids. CDR3 bases: TGTGCCAGCTCACCAGGCAATTACCAGCCCCAGCATTTT. This codes for CASSPGNYQPQHF.

This clone was counted many times. This chain connects TRBV9 to TRBJ2-7, with TRBD1 matching 10 bases. The V gene's germline CDR1 is SGDLS and CDR2 YYNGEE. This CDR3 contains 13 residues. J was trimmed by 5 bases and V by 10 bases; bases with no gene match: 9. The CDR3 loop is CAGTRDRGDEQYF. CDR3 coding DNA: TGTGCCGGAACCCGGGACAGGGGTGACGAGCAGTACTTC.

This clone was observed many times. The V gene is TRBV11-3, the J gene TRBJ1-2; no definite D call. Trimming left V 1 base short and J 5 bases short, with 11 bases between. CDR3 length: 14 amino acids. The germline V gene encodes CDR1 SGHNT and CDR2 YENEEA. The CDR3 bases are TGTGCCAGCAGCTTAGTAGACGCCGGATATGGCTACACCTTC. It encodes CASSLVDAGYGYTF.

CDR3 residues: CASSPLNSLQETQYF. The CDR3 DNA reads TGCGCCAGCAGCCCATTAAACAGTCTCCAAGAGACCCAGTACTTC. The chain employs TRBV5-1 and TRBJ2-5; D uncertain. Germline lookup yields CDR1 SGHRS and CDR2 YFSETQ. The V end lost 4 bases, the J end lost 1 base, and 14 bases lay between the germline ends. The CDR3 spans 15 residues.

The chain links TRBV28 to TRBJ1-2; D not resolved. The CDR3 sequence is 12 residues long. Germline V gives CDR1 MDHEN, CDR2 SYDVKM. Trimming took 3 bases from V and 11 from J, leaving 13 bases between them. The CDR3: CASSLAHTLYTF. Here the CDR3 DNA reads TGTGCCAGCAGTTTGGCCCACACCCTTTACACCTTC.

This clone showed up many times. The J gene is TRBJ2-5, the V gene TRBV4-1; 7 bases are a match to TRBD2. The germline CDR1 and CDR2 sequences are MGHRA and YSYEKL. The CDR3 is 14 amino acids. V lost 1 base to trimming and J lost 6 bases; unmatched junction nucleotides: 5. The CDR3 nucleotides are TGCGCCAGCAGCCAAGGGACTAGTAGTCAGACCCAGTACTTC. Translation gives CASSQGTSSQTQYF.

Here the CDR3 DNA reads TGTGCCAGCAGTATATACAGGAGCTACGAGCAGTACTTC. Protein product: CASSIYRSYEQYF. The chain uses TRBV6-8 and TRBJ2-7, with a possible D match to TRBD1 (5 bases). Germline V gene sequence: CDR1 MNHGY, CDR2 SAAAGT. The CDR3 runs to 13 residues. V lost 5 bases and J 3 bases, leaving 11 bases between the germline ends.

The CDR3 protein is CASSRGTEGEAFF. In DNA, the CDR3 is TGTGCCAGCAGTAGAGGGACGGAAGGTGAAGCTTTCTTT. This sequence joins TRBV6-8 and TRBJ1-1; a possible D gene is TRBD1 (5 bases). Looked up from germline, CDR1 is MNHGY and CDR2 is SAAAGT. This CDR3 spans 13 amino acids. V shed 5 bases and J shed 7 bases, with 14 bases lying between them.